This entry lists 30 T cell receptor beta chains sequenced from one sample in a study of T-cell reconstitution after alpha-beta-depleted transplantation in children. For TCRbeta, the library was prepared with unique molecular identifiers. One entry per CDR3 protein, called by TCRdb with MiXCR from the PCR reads. The sample includes 500,000 to 600,000 distinct CDR3 sequences, 15% to 20% of them seen just once. Sequencing used PBMCs from the stem cell graft donor, obtained from the stem cell graft. These receptors came from a human donor who donated a stem cell graft to a child with acute lymphoblastic leukemia.

The chain has TRBV2 and TRBJ2-1, with a tentative D call TRBD1 (5 bases). The germline V gene encodes CDR1 SNHLY and CDR2 FYNNEI. The length of the CDR3 is 15 residues. Trimming left V 4 bases short and J 6 bases short, with 16 bases between. CDR3 bases: TGTGCCAGCAGTGTTGGACATATGCGCATCAATGAGCAGTTCTTC. Translation gives CASSVGHMRINEQFF.

This chain links TRBV14 with TRBJ2-7, with a tentative D call TRBD2 (6 bases). The CDR3 is 15 amino acids. Germline V lookup: CDR1 SGHDN, CDR2 FVKESK. V was clipped by 2 bases and J by 1 base, with 12 bases between them. This CDR3 is CASSQRERASYEQYF. The CDR3 DNA reads as TGTGCCAGCAGCCAAAGGGAGCGGGCGTCCTACGAGCAGTACTTC.

This clonotype showed up just a few times. The rearrangement links TRBV7-9 to TRBJ2-1, with D unresolved. Germline CDR1 is SEHNR and CDR2 is FQNEAQ (reference sequence). The CDR3 extends over 15 amino acids. Between the trimmed V and J ends, which lost 2 bases and 0 bases, there was a span of 8 bases. CDR3 sequence: CASSLHVRSYNEQFF. In DNA, the CDR3 is TGTGCCAGCAGCTTACACGTCCGCTCCTACAATGAGCAGTTCTTC.

This clonotype occurred a few times. The chain is built from TRBV9 and TRBJ1-2; 10 bases are a match to TRBD1. V lost 2 bases to trimming and J lost 8 bases; unmatched junction nucleotides: 9. CDR3 size: 15 residues. CDR1 is SGDLS, CDR2 YYNGEE, per germline. The CDR3 protein is CASSVSGTGVEGYTF. In DNA, the CDR3 is TGTGCCAGCAGCGTCTCCGGGACAGGGGTAGAAGGCTACACCTTC. Drawing the rest from reference TRBV9 and TRBJ1-2, the complete variable domain is DSGVTQTPKHLITATGQRVTLRCSPRSGDLSVYWYQQSLDQGLQFLIQYYNGEERAKGNILERFSAQQFPDLHSELNLSSLELGDSALYFCASSVSGTGVEGYTFGSGTRLTVV.

The J gene is TRBJ2-3, the V gene TRBV3-1, with D tentatively TRBD2 (6 bases). The germline V gene encodes CDR1 LGHDT and CDR2 YNNKEL (reference sequence). V shed 0 bases and J shed 9 bases, with 22 bases lying between them. This CDR3 spans 17 amino acids. The CDR3 DNA reads as TGTGCCAGCAGCCAAGATCTTTGGAGGGACGATCAGCAAACGCAGTATTTT. Amino acids: CASSQDLWRDDQQTQYF.

This clonotype has more than one count but fewer than ten. The CDR3 loop is CAISDPSYGSGDTQYF. In nucleotides, the CDR3 is TGTGCCATCAGTGACCCGTCGTACGGGTCGGGAGATACGCAGTATTTT. The chain links TRBV10-3 to TRBJ2-3; D is undetermined. Trimming pared 3 bases from V and 5 bases from J, leaving 18 bases between. CDR1 and CDR2 from the germline V gene are ENHRY and SYGVKD. This CDR3 spans 16 amino acids.

The chain joins TRBV20-1 to TRBJ2-1; 11 positions match TRBD1. Per the germline V gene, CDR1 is DFQATT and CDR2 is SNEGSKA (reference sequence). V lost 7 bases and J lost 6; bases outside the gene matches: 11. The CDR3 length is 15 residues. CDR3: CSGNAPGQGGNEQFF. The CDR3 coding sequence is TGCAGTGGGAATGCTCCGGGACAGGGGGGCAATGAGCAGTTCTTC.

The rearrangement joins TRBV3-1 to TRBJ1-1, with D perhaps TRBD1 (6 bases). CDR1 is LGHDT, CDR2 YNNKEL, per germline (reference sequence). The CDR3 extends over 14 amino acids. V lost 5 bases and J lost 5, with 15 bases in between. The CDR3 spells CASSDFGGGTEAFF. As DNA, the CDR3 is TGTGCCAGCAGCGACTTTGGGGGCGGAACTGAAGCTTTCTTT.

This chain connects TRBV7-9 to TRBJ2-2, with D perhaps matching TRBD1 (5 bases). V was shortened by 3 bases and J by 8 bases, with 13 bases between the two germline ends. From germline, CDR1 is SEHNR and CDR2 FQNEAQ (reference sequence). The CDR3 contains 14 residues. The CDR3 reads CASSFGHEGGELFF. DNA for the CDR3: TGTGCCAGCAGCTTCGGACATGAAGGAGGGGAGCTGTTTTTT.

The sample holds a few counts of this clonotype. The CDR3 nucleotides read TGCAGTGCGACTTGCCCAGGAAACTTCAACTCCTACAATGAGCAGTTCTTC. The encoded protein is CSATCPGNFNSYNEQFF. This rearrangement joins TRBV20-1 to TRBJ2-1; the D is unclear. Trimming pared 6 bases from V and 0 bases from J, leaving 21 bases between. The CDR3 is made up of 17 amino acids. Germline V gene lookup returns CDR1 DFQATT and CDR2 SNEGSKA (reference sequence).

The rearrangement links TRBV5-1 to TRBJ2-5; D unclear. Trimming took 0 bases from V and 2 from J, leaving 11 bases between them. The CDR3 consists of 15 residues. Germline lookup yields CDR1 SGHRS and CDR2 YFSETQ. CDR3 loop: CASSLGTDPQETQYF. CDR3 DNA: TGCGCCAGCAGCTTGGGTACGGACCCTCAAGAGACCCAGTACTTC.

At least ten counts were recorded for this clonotype. This chain joins TRBV18 and TRBJ1-5, with 7 bases aligning to TRBD1. There are 16 residues in the CDR3. J lost 2 bases, V lost 1 base, and 5 bases had no gene match. Germline-derived CDR1 and CDR2 are KGHSH and LQKENI. CDR3 amino acids: CASSPRQGSGNQPQHF. The CDR3 DNA is TGTGCCAGCTCACCACGACAGGGCTCAGGCAATCAGCCCCAGCATTTT.

The chain employs TRBV2 and TRBJ1-1; weak D call: TRBD1 (5 bases). The CDR3 spans 15 residues. Deletions cut 6 bases from V and 4 bases from J, with 18 bases between. Germline CDR1 reads SNHLY; CDR2 reads FYNNEI. CDR3 bases: TGTGCCAGCAGGTATGAGGGGATATCGAGCACTGAAGCTTTCTTT. Translated: CASRYEGISSTEAFF.

This clonotype came up a few times. CDR3 coding DNA: TGTGCCAGCAGCGCCTCCGACAGGGCGGGGACTGAAGCTTTCTTT. It translates to CASSASDRAGTEAFF. V gene TRBV7-9 combines with J gene TRBJ1-1; TRBD1 aligns across 7 bases. The CDR3 extends over 15 amino acids. Unmatched junction bases numbered 11, after V lost 5 bases and J lost 5 bases. Looked up from germline, CDR1 is SEHNR and CDR2 is FQNEAQ (reference sequence).

This clonotype was counted ten times or more. The genes are TRBV7-9 and TRBJ2-7; D not resolved. Trimming removed 7 bases from V and 2 bases from J, with 9 bases in between. Germline CDR1 and CDR2: SEHNR and FQNEAQ (reference sequence). The CDR3 is 12 amino acids. The CDR3 nucleotides are TGTGCCAGCACCAGACTCCCCTACGAGCAGTACTTC. It encodes CASTRLPYEQYF.

This clonotype has only a few counts. This chain links TRBV13 with TRBJ2-7; TRBD2 matches 9 bases. V shed 3 bases and J 6 bases; nucleotides not matched to a gene: 6. Looked up from germline, CDR1 is PRHDT and CDR2 is FYEKMQ (reference sequence). The CDR3 has 14 amino acids. The CDR3 coding sequence is TGTGCCAGCAGCTTTAGCGGGAGAGGGGGCGAGCAGTACTTC. This codes for CASSFSGRGGEQYF. The whole variable domain, filled in from reference TRBV13 and TRBJ2-7, reads AAGVIQSPRHLIKEKRETATLKCYPIPRHDTVYWYQQGPGQDPQFLISFYEKMQSDKGSIPDRFSAQQFSDYHSELNMSSLELGDSALYFCASSFSGRGGEQYFGPGTRLTVT.

This clonotype was picked up a small number of times. This chain joins TRBV6-1 and TRBJ2-2; 8 nucleotides agree with TRBD1. Germline assignment: CDR1 MNHNS and CDR2 SASEGT. The V and J ends lost 7 bases and 4 bases, in that order; junction bases with no gene match: 8. CDR3 length equals 15 residues. The CDR3 DNA is TGTGCCAGCACCCGGACAGGGTATCTCACCGGGGAGCTGTTTTTT. Translated: CASTRTGYLTGELFF.

A few counts support this clonotype. The chain uses TRBV5-1 and TRBJ2-5; 8 nucleotides agree with TRBD1. Per the germline V gene, CDR1 is SGHRS and CDR2 is YFSETQ. Losses at the gene ends were 4 bases for V and 1 base for J; bases not matched to a gene: 6. The CDR3 is made up of 15 amino acids. The DNA of the CDR3 is TGCGCCAGCAGCATGGACGGACAGGGCCAAGAGACCCAGTACTTC. This translates into CASSMDGQGQETQYF. The full variable domain, in which reference TRBV5-1 and TRBJ2-5 provide the parts outside the CDR3, is KAGVTQTPRYLIKTRGQQVTLSCSPISGHRSVSWYQQTPGQGLQFLFEYFSETQRNKGNFPGRFSGRQFSNSRSEMNVSTLELGDSALYLCASSMDGQGQETQYFGPGTRLLVL.

J is TRBJ2-7 and V is TRBV7-2; 10 nucleotides align to TRBD2. Germline loops: CDR1 SGHTA, CDR2 FQGNSA. This CDR3 has 15 residues. V gave up 3 bases and J gave up 3 bases; unmatched junction bases: 5. DNA for the CDR3: TGTGCCAGCAGCTTTGGACTAGCGGACCTCTACGAGCAGTACTTC. Translated: CASSFGLADLYEQYF.

The rearrangement links TRBV7-3 to TRBJ1-1, with D perhaps matching TRBD1 (5 bases). CDR1 is SGHTA and CDR2 is FQGTGA in the germline V gene. Trimming took off 5 bases at V and 8 bases at J, with 30 bases between the two ends. The CDR3 is made up of 18 amino acids. The CDR3 region has the DNA TGTGCCAGCAGCGTAAACTCGGACCTCTGGAGTACGGGGGGAGAAGCTTTCTTT. Amino acid sequence: CASSVNSDLWSTGGEAFF.

This clonotype was picked up one time. V and J are TRBV7-3 and TRBJ2-7; 12 nucleotides line up with TRBD2. This CDR3 contains 15 residues. In germline, CDR1 is SGHTA, CDR2 FQGTGA. J was trimmed by 4 bases and V by 6 bases; bases with no gene match: 7. The DNA of the CDR3 is TGTGCCAGCAGTCGACTAGCGGGAGATGAATACGAGCAGTACTTC. Translating it yields CASSRLAGDEYEQYF.

J is TRBJ2-1 and V is TRBV15; 8 bases align to TRBD1. V lost 1 base and J lost 9; bases outside the gene matches: 5. In germline, CDR1 is LNHNV, CDR2 YYDKDF (reference sequence). CDR3 length: 14 amino acids. CDR3: CATSRATGASEQFF. CDR3 in DNA: TGTGCCACCAGCAGAGCGACAGGGGCTAGTGAGCAGTTCTTC.

This clonotype was recorded a few times. The rearrangement uses TRBV6-5 and TRBJ1-3, with D perhaps TRBD1 (6 bases). The germline V gene has CDR1 MNHEY and CDR2 SVGAGI. With 7 bases removed from V and 9 bases from J, the gap between germline ends came to 22 bases. There are 15 residues in the CDR3. The CDR3 coding sequence is TGTGCCAGCACCGAAACACAGGGACTCTGGGGCACCATATATTTT. This encodes CASTETQGLWGTIYF.

The V call is TRBV27, the J call TRBJ2-7, with D unresolved. This CDR3 has 14 residues. Germline assignment: CDR1 MNHEY and CDR2 SMNVEV (reference sequence). The germline V and J ends were trimmed by 6 bases and 5 bases, with 17 bases remaining between them. The DNA of the CDR3 is TGTGCCAGCAGCCCCGGGCCGAACCCTAACGAGCAGTACTTC. Its protein is CASSPGPNPNEQYF.

This sequence joins TRBV20-1 and TRBJ2-7; 7 bases line up with TRBD1. The CDR3 has 15 residues. The trim removed 3 bases at V and 0 bases at J, leaving 8 bases unmatched. Germline CDR1 and CDR2: DFQATT and SNEGSKA (reference sequence). CDR3 nucleotides: TGCAGTGCTAGTAATTTAGCAGGGGGCTCCTACGAGCAGTACTTC. It codes for CSASNLAGGSYEQYF.

This clonotype was counted a few times. CDR3: CASSVEAGGGGYTF. The CDR3 bases are TGTGCCAGCAGCGTAGAGGCCGGGGGTGGCGGCTACACCTTC. V gene TRBV9 combines with J gene TRBJ1-2, with a tentative D call TRBD1 (5 bases). V shed 0 bases and J shed 8 bases, with 14 bases lying between them. The CDR3 covers 14 residues. CDR1 is SGDLS, CDR2 YYNGEE, per germline.

This chain joins TRBV5-1 and TRBJ2-7; 9 nucleotides line up with TRBD2. The CDR3 consists of 18 residues. V gave up 0 bases and J gave up 3 bases; unmatched junction bases: 13. Germline CDR1 and CDR2: SGHRS and YFSETQ. The CDR3 loop is CASSLVARSLAGNYEQYF. CDR3 in DNA: TGCGCCAGCAGCTTGGTAGCAAGGTCGCTAGCGGGAAACTACGAGCAGTACTTC.

For the CDR3, the DNA is TGTGCCAGCACCTTACGGACAGGGCCGAACTATGGCTACACCTTC. Protein sequence: CASTLRTGPNYGYTF. This chain links TRBV12-3 or TRBV12-4 with TRBJ1-2; 8 bases map to TRBD1. This CDR3 has 15 amino acids. V shed 7 bases and J 2 bases; nucleotides not matched to a gene: 9.

This clonotype was seen only a few times. The rearrangement links TRBV25-1 to TRBJ1-3; D perhaps matches TRBD1 (5 bases). Deletions cut 3 bases from V and 7 bases from J, with 13 bases between. Per germline, CDR1 MGHDK and CDR2 SYGVNS. The CDR3 is 14 amino acids. CDR3 protein: CASSETGLGNTIYF. In nucleotides, the CDR3 is TGTGCCAGCAGTGAGACGGGACTTGGCAACACCATATATTTT.

V usage is TRBV7-6 and J usage is TRBJ1-1; 7 nucleotides match TRBD1. V dropped 1 base and J dropped 2; count of bases not matched to a gene: 7. CDR1 and CDR2 (germline): SGHVS, FNYEAQ. The CDR3 totals 16 residues. The CDR3, as DNA: TGTGCCAGCAGCTTAGGCCCAGGGGGGAGAAACACTGAAGCTTTCTTT. Its translation is CASSLGPGGRNTEAFF. The full variable domain, rest sourced from reference TRBV7-6 and TRBJ1-1, is GAGVSQSPRYKVTKRGQDVALRCDPISGHVSLYWYRQALGQGPEFLTYFNYEAQQDKSGLPNDRFSAERPEGSISTLTIQRTEQRDSAMYRCASSLGPGGRNTEAFFGQGTRLTVV.